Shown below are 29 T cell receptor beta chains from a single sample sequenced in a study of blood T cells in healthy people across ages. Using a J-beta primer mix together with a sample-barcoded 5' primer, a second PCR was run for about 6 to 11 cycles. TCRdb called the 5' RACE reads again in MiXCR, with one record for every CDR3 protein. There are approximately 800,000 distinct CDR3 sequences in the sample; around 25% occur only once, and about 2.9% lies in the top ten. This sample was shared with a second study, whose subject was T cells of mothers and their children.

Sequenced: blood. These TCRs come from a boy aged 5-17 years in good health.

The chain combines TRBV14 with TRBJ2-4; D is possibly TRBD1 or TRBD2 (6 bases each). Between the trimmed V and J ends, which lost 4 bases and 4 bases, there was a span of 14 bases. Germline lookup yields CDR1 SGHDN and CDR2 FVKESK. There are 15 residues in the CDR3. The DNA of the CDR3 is TGTGCCAGCAGCCGGGGGCGGGGTTCAAAAAACATTCAGTACTTC. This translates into CASSRGRGSKNIQYF.

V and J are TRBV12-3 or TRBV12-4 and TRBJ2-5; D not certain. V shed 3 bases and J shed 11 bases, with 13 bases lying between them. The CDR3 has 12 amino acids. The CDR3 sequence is CASSFVGKPQYF. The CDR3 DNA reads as TGTGCCAGCAGTTTTGTCGGCAAGCCTCAGTACTTC.

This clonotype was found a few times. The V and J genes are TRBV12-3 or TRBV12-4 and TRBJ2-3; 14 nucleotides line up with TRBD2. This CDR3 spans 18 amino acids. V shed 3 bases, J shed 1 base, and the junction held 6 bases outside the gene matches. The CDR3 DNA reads TGTGCCAGCAGTTTGCGACTAGCGGGGGGGCTCGGCACAGATACGCAGTATTTT. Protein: CASSLRLAGGLGTDTQYF.

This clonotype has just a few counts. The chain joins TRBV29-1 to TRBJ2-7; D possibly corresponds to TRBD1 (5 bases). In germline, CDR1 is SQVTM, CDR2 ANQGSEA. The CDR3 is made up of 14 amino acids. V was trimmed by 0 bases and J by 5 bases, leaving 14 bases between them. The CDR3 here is CSVEEGYRFHEQYF. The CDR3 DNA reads TGCAGCGTTGAAGAAGGTTACAGGTTCCACGAGCAGTACTTC.

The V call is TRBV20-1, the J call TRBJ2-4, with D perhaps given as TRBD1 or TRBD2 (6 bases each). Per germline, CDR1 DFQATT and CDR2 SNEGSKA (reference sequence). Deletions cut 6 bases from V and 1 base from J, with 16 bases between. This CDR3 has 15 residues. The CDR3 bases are TGCAGTGCCCCCAGAGGGGGGTTCGCCAAAAACATTCAGTACTTC. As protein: CSAPRGGFAKNIQYF.

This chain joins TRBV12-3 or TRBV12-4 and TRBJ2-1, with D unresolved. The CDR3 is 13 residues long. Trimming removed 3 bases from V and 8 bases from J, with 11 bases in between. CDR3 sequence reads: CASSLDQFDEQFF. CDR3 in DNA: TGTGCCAGCAGTTTGGATCAGTTTGATGAGCAGTTCTTC.

The CDR3 region is CASSVAGGLWNEQFF. The CDR3 coding sequence is TGTGCCAGCAGTGTAGCGGGGGGCCTCTGGAATGAGCAGTTCTTC. This chain joins TRBV6-5 and TRBJ2-1; 10 positions agree with TRBD2. The CDR3 spans 15 residues. Germline V CDR1 and CDR2: MNHEY, SVGAGI. Trimming removed 5 bases from V and 7 bases from J; junction bases left unmatched: 8.

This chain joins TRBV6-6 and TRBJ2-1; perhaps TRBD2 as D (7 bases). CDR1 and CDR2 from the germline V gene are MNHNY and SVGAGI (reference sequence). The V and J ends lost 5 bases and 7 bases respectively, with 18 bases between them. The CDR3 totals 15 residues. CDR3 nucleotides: TGTGCCAGCAGTACTAGGGGGGGGGCCTCGAATGAGCAGTTCTTC. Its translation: CASSTRGGASNEQFF.

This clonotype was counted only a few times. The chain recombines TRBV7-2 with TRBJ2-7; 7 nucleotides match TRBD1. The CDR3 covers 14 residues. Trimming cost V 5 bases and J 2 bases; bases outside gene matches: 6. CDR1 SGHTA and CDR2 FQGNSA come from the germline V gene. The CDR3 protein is CASSPTGLAYEQYF. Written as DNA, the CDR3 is TGTGCCAGCAGCCCGACAGGGTTAGCCTACGAGCAGTACTTC.

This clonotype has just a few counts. The CDR3 bases are TGTGCCAGCAGCGTGACTAGCGGGGTCGGGGAGCTGTTTTTT. Encoded protein: CASSVTSGVGELFF. The chain joins TRBV9 to TRBJ2-2, with 11 bases lining up with TRBD2. CDR3 size: 14 residues. The V gene end was trimmed by 2 bases and the J gene end by 7 bases; junction bases not matched to a gene: 1. Germline values: CDR1 SGDLS, CDR2 YYNGEE. The full variable domain, in which reference TRBV9 and TRBJ2-2 provide the parts outside the CDR3, is DSGVTQTPKHLITATGQRVTLRCSPRSGDLSVYWYQQSLDQGLQFLIQYYNGEERAKGNILERFSAQQFPDLHSELNLSSLELGDSALYFCASSVTSGVGELFFGEGSRLTVL.

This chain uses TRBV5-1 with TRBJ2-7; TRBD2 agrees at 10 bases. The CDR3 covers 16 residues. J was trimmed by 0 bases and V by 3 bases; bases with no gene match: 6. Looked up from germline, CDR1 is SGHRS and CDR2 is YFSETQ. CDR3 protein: CASSSLAGFNSYEQYF. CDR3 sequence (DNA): TGCGCCAGCAGCTCACTAGCGGGGTTCAACTCCTACGAGCAGTACTTC.

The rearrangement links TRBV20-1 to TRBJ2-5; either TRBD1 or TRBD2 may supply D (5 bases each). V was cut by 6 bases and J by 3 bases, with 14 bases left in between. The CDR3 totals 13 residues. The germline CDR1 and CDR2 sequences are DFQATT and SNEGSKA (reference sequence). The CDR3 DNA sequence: TGCAGTGCCAAGGGACGGAATGAAGAGACCCAGTACTTC. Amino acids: CSAKGRNEETQYF.

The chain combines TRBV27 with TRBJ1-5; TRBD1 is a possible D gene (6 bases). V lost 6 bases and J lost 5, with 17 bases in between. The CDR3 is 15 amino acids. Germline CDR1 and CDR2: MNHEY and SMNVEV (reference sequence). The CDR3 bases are TGTGCCAGCAGCCAAGATAGGGGGGCGGATCAGCCCCAGCATTTT. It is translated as CASSQDRGADQPQHF.

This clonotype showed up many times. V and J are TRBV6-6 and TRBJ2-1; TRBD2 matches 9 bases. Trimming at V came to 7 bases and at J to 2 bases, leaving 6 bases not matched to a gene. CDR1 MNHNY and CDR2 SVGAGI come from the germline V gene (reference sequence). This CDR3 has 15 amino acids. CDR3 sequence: CASTPAGGTYNEQFF. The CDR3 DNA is TGTGCCAGCACCCCAGCGGGGGGCACCTACAATGAGCAGTTCTTC.

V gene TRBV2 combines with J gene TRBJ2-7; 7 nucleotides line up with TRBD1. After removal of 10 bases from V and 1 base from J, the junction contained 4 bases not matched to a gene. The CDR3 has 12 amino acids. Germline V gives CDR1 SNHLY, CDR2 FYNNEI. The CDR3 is CATRDRSYEQYF. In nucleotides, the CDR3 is TGTGCCACCCGGGACAGATCCTACGAGCAGTACTTC.

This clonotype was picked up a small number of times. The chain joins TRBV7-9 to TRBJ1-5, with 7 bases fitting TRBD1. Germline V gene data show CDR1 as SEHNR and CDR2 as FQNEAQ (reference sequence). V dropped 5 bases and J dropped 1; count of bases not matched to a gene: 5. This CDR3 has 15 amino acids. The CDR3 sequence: CASSRGGLSNQPQHF. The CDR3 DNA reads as TGTGCCAGCAGCAGAGGGGGCTTAAGCAATCAGCCCCAGCATTTT.

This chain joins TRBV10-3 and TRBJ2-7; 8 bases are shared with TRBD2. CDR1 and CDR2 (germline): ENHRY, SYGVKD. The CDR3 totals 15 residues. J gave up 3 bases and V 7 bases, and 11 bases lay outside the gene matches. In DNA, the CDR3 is TGTGCCATCAACGGGGGGGGAAGTGTCAACTACGAGCAGTACTTC. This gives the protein CAINGGGSVNYEQYF.

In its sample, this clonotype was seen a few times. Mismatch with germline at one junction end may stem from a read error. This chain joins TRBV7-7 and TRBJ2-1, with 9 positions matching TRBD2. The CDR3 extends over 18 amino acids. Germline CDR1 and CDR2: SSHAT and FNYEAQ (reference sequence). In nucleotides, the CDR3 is TGTGCTAGCAGCTTACTCCCTCTTGAGCGGGGGGTTGGAAATGAGCAGTTCTTC. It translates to CASSLLPLERGVGNEQFF.

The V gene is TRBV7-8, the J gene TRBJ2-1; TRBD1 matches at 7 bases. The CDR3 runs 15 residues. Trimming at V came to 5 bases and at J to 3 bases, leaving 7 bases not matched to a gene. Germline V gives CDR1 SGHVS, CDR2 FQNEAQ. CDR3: CASSHRDSIYNEQFF. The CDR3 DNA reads TGTGCCAGCAGCCACCGGGACAGCATCTACAATGAGCAGTTCTTC.

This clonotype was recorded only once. In DNA form, the CDR3 reads TGTGCCAGCAGCTTAGGGACAGTATCAGAGACCCAGTACTTC. Amino acid sequence: CASSLGTVSETQYF. This sequence joins TRBV5-5 and TRBJ2-5; 7 bases are shared with TRBD1. Germline CDR1 is SGHKS and CDR2 is YYEKEE (reference sequence). V gave up 2 bases and J gave up 4 bases; unmatched junction bases: 5. The CDR3 consists of 14 residues. Looking up the rest from reference TRBV5-5 and TRBJ2-5 gives the full variable domain: DAGVTQSPTHLIKTRGQQVTLRCSPISGHKSVSWYQQVLGQGPQFIFQYYEKEERGRGNFPDRFSARQFPNYSSELNVNALLLGDSALYLCASSLGTVSETQYFGPGTRLLVL.

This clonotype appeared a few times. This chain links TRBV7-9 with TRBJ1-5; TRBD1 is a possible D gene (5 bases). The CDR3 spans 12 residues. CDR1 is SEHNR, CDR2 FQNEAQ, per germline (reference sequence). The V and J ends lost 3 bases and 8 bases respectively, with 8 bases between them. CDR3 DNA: TGTGCCAGCAGCTTGGGGGGGAAGCCCCAGCATTTT. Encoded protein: CASSLGGKPQHF.

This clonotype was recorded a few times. This CDR3 is CATPALAGANVLTF. The CDR3 DNA reads TGTGCCACCCCAGCCCTCGCAGGGGCCAACGTCCTGACTTTC. This chain uses TRBV10-3 with TRBJ2-6; D gene unclear. V lost 10 bases and J lost 4, with 14 bases in between. Germline CDR1 reads ENHRY; CDR2 reads SYGVKD. The CDR3 has 14 amino acids.

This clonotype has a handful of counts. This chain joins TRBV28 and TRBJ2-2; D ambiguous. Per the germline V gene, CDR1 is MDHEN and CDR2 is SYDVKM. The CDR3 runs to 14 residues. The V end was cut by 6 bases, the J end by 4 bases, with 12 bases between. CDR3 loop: CASSQGRSTGELFF. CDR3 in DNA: TGTGCCAGCAGCCAAGGACGGTCCACCGGGGAGCTGTTTTTT.

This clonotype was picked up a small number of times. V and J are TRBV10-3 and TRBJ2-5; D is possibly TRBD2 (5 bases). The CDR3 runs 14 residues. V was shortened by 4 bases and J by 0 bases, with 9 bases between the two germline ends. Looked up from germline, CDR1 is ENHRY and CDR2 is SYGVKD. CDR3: CAISGEGNQETQYF. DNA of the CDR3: TGTGCCATCAGTGGCGAGGGAAACCAAGAGACCCAGTACTTC.

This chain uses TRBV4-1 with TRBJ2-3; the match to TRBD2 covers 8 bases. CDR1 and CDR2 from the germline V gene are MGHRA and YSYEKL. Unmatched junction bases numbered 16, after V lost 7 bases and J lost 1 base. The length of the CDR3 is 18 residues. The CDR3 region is CASKTNPYQRGRTDTQYF. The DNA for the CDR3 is TGCGCCAGCAAGACAAATCCTTACCAGCGGGGGCGCACAGATACGCAGTATTTT.

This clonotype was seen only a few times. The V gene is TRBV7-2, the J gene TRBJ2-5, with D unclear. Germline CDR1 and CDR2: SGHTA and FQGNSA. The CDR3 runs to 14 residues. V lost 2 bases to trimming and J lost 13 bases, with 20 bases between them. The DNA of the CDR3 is TGTGCCAGCAGCTTATCCCCCTTAGCAGGTCGACCGTACTTC. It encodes CASSLSPLAGRPYF.

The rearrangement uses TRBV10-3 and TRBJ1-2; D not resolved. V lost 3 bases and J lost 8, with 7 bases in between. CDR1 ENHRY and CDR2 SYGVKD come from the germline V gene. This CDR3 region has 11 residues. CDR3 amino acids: CAISDGGGYTF. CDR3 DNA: TGTGCCATCAGTGACGGTGGAGGCTACACCTTC.

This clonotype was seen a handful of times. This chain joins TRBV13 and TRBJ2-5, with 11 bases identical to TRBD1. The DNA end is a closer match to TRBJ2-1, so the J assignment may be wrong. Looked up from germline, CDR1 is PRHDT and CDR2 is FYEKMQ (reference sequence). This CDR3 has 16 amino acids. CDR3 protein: CASTYHRDRGYNEQFF. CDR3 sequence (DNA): TGTGCCAGCACCTACCACCGGGACAGGGGGTACAATGAGCAGTTCTTC.

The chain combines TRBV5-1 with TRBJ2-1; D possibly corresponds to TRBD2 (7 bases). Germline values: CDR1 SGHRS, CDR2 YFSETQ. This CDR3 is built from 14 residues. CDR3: CASHGGPASNEQFF. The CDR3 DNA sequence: TGCGCTTCCCACGGGGGGCCAGCGTCCAATGAGCAGTTCTTC.